The rows below give T cell receptor beta chains drawn from one sample of a study of shared clonotypes between healthy human individuals. Method: immunoSEQ multiplex PCR; TCRdb's copy keeps in-frame clones and lacks some. The data contain approximately 2,000,000 clones, around 93% of them singletons. Material: naive CD8+ T cells from PBMCs. These receptors were taken from a man younger than 30 in good health. Some clones in this sample may be carry-over from other donors' samples. CDR3s include the opening cysteine and the closing phenylalanine or tryptophan. A D gene is named only where the DNA matches it firmly. Clone size, where shown, is once, few, many, or a class for clones that have expanded.

16 | - | TRBD2 | TRBJ2-2 | TRBV11-2 | CASSLWAGEVTGELFF | TGTGCCAGCAGCTTATGGGCGGGAGAGGTCACCGGGGAGCTGTTTTTT
14 | - | - | TRBJ1-2 | TRBV27 | CASSLGPHVWGYTF | TGTGCCAGCAGTTTAGGCCCCCACGTCTGGGGCTACACCTTC
14 | - | TRBD2 | TRBJ2-3 | TRBV6-5 | CASSQAGGVDTQYF | TGTGCCAGCAGCCAAGCGGGAGGGGTAGATACGCAGTATTTT
14 | - | TRBD2 | TRBJ2-2 | TRBV5-1 | CASSWGRDTGELFF | TGCGCCAGCAGCTGGGGGAGGGACACCGGGGAGCTGTTTTTT
14 | - | - | TRBJ2-7 | TRBV7-2 | CASSLAAPSYEQYF | TGTGCCAGCAGCTTAGCGGCGCCCTCCTACGAGCAGTACTTC
15 | - | TRBD2 | TRBJ2-1 | TRBV13 | CASSPRAGGDNEQFF | TGTGCCAGCAGCCCAAGAGCGGGAGGGGACAATGAGCAGTTCTTC
16 | - | - | TRBJ2-3 | TRBV7-3 | CASAKGASASTDTQYF | TGTGCCAGCGCCAAAGGAGCTAGCGCGAGCACAGATACGCAGTATTTT
15 | once | TRBD1 | TRBJ2-1 | TRBV6-1 | CASSELTGTRDEQFF | TGTGCCAGCAGTGAGCTGACAGGGACAAGGGATGAGCAGTTCTTC
15 | - | - | TRBJ1-5 | TRBV27 | CASRDSPQGNQPQHF | TGTGCCAGCAGGGACAGTCCCCAGGGCAATCAGCCCCAGCATTTT
14 | - | TRBD1 | TRBJ2-7 | TRBV7-2 | CASSETGTTHEQYF | TGTGCCAGCAGCGAGACAGGGACCACCCACGAGCAGTACTTC
14 | - | - | TRBJ1-1 | TRBV28 | CASSFQGPNTEAFF | TGTGCCAGCAGTTTTCAGGGCCCGAACACTGAAGCTTTCTTT
13 | once | - | TRBJ2-5 | TRBV28 | CASSPLRDRVGYF | TGTGCCAGCAGTCCATTAAGGGACCGAGTGGGGTACTTC
15 | - | TRBD1 | TRBJ2-1 | TRBV9 | CASSVSGTAYNEQFF | TGTGCCAGCAGCGTCTCCGGGACAGCCTACAATGAGCAGTTCTTC
12 | - | - | TRBJ2-2 | TRBV25-1 | CASSSLTGELFF | TGTGCCAGCAGTTCGCTAACCGGGGAGCTGTTTTTT
15 | - | - | TRBJ2-3 | TRBV4-3 | CASSQDQGGTDTQYF | TGCGCCAGCAGCCAAGATCAGGGAGGCACAGATACGCAGTATTTT
13 | once | - | TRBJ1-1 | TRBV15 | CATSTTFDTEAFF | TGTGCCACCAGCACGACATTCGACACTGAAGCTTTCTTT
13 | - | TRBD1 | TRBJ1-1 | TRBV7-9 | CAIGTGGNSEAFF | TGTGCCATCGGGACAGGGGGGAACAGTGAAGCTTTCTTT
12 | - | - | TRBJ2-1 | TRBV7-9 | CASSPRGHEQFF | TGTGCCAGCAGCCCCAGGGGTCATGAGCAGTTCTTC
13 | - | - | TRBJ2-7 | TRBV10-3 | CAITDQNAYEQYF | TGTGCCATCACGGACCAAAACGCCTACGAGCAGTACTTC
14 | - | - | TRBJ1-2 | TRBV7-6 | CASSLGTGRDGYTF | TGTGCCAGCAGCTTAGGAACAGGGAGGGATGGCTACACCTTC
14 | - | - | TRBJ2-7 | TRBV7-9 | CASSSLSGEHEQYF | TGTGCCAGCAGCTCTCTATCGGGGGAGCACGAGCAGTACTTC
12 | - | - | TRBJ1-5 | TRBV27 | CASSLTSGPQHF | TGTGCCAGCAGTCTAACAAGCGGGCCCCAGCATTTT
19 | - | TRBD2 | TRBJ2-7 | TRBV2 | CASSEAYALAGDVSYEQYF | TGTGCCAGCAGTGAAGCTTATGCGCTAGCGGGAGATGTTTCCTACGAGCAGTACTTC
13 | - | - | TRBJ2-3 | TRBV10-2 | CASSEWGTNTQYF | TGCGCCAGCAGTGAGTGGGGGACGAATACGCAGTATTTT
13 | - | - | TRBJ1-2 | TRBV30 | CASLQGSNYGYTF | TGTGCCAGCCTACAGGGATCTAACTATGGCTACACCTTC
13 | - | - | TRBJ2-5 | TRBV7-8 | CASSLLQRETQYF | TGTGCCAGCAGCTTACTTCAGAGGGAGACCCAGTACTTC
14 | - | - | TRBJ2-2 | TRBV6-5 | CASSYSKLTGELFF | TGTGCCAGCAGTTACTCGAAACTCACCGGGGAGCTGTTTTTT
15 | once | TRBD2 | TRBJ2-5 | TRBV11-2 | CASSLDIGAGEAQYF | TGTGCCAGCAGCTTAGATATCGGGGCGGGAGAGGCCCAGTACTTC
14 | - | - | TRBJ1-1 | TRBV9 | CASREVLKGTEAFF | TGTGCCAGCCGAGAGGTCCTAAAAGGGACTGAAGCTTTCTTT
12 | - | - | TRBJ2-2 | TRBV4-1 | CASMAGTGELFF | TGCGCCAGCATGGCGGGGACCGGGGAGCTGTTTTTT
14 | - | TRBD1 | TRBJ2-5 | TRBV10-3 | CAISGDRDGETQYF | TGTGCCATCAGTGGGGACAGGGACGGAGAGACCCAGTACTTC
14 | - | - | TRBJ1-2 | TRBV27 | CASSFSRTGNGYTF | TGTGCCAGCAGTTTCTCCCGCACGGGGAATGGCTACACCTTC
14 | few | - | TRBJ2-1 | TRBV13 | CASSLTHQGDEQFF | TGTGCCAGCAGCTTAACGCACCAAGGCGATGAGCAGTTCTTC
13 | once | - | TRBJ2-3 | TRBV18 | CASSPSRTDTQYF | TGTGCCAGCTCACCATCCCGCACAGATACGCAGTATTTT
13 | - | - | TRBJ2-7 | TRBV27 | CASADRRTYEQYF | TGTGCCAGCGCCGACAGGAGGACCTACGAGCAGTACTTC
15 | - | - | TRBJ2-1 | TRBV30 | CAWRNPGTLYNEQFF | TGTGCCTGGAGAAACCCTGGGACCCTATACAATGAGCAGTTCTTC
13 | - | - | TRBJ2-7 | TRBV27 | CASRGRGPYEQYF | TGTGCCAGCCGGGGCAGGGGTCCCTACGAGCAGTACTTC
14 | - | - | TRBJ2-7 | TRBV15 | CATSRGSGAYEQYF | TGTGCCACCAGCAGAGGTTCGGGAGCCTACGAGCAGTACTTC
15 | - | - | TRBJ2-7 | TRBV7-2 | CASSLDEPSAYEQYF | TGTGCCAGCAGCTTAGATGAACCCTCCGCCTACGAGCAGTACTTC
16 | - | TRBD2 | TRBJ2-1 | TRBV4-1 | CASSPEPGLVTNEQFF | TGCGCCAGCAGCCCGGAACCGGGACTAGTTACGAATGAGCAGTTCTTC
14 | - | TRBD1 | TRBJ2-7 | TRBV4-1 | CASSPLGQSREQYF | TGCGCCAGCAGCCCGCTGGGACAGTCCCGCGAGCAGTACTTC
13 | - | - | TRBJ2-7 | TRBV7-8 | CASSLEDSYEQYF | TGTGCCAGCAGCTTAGAGGACTCATACGAGCAGTACTTC
13 | - | TRBD2 | TRBJ2-7 | TRBV30 | CAWTAGGPDEQYF | TGTGCCTGGACGGCGGGAGGGCCCGACGAGCAGTACTTC
14 | - | - | TRBJ2-3 | TRBV6-1 | CASSDAPGADTQYF | TGTGCCAGCAGTGACGCGCCGGGGGCGGATACGCAGTATTTT
16 | once | TRBD1 | TRBJ2-7 | TRBV5-5 | CASSLLPQDRANEQYF | TGTGCCAGCAGCTTGTTACCTCAGGACAGGGCTAACGAGCAGTACTTC
17 | - | TRBD2 | TRBJ2-3 | TRBV10-1 | CPSRALAGSWFTDTQYF | TGCCCTAGCAGGGCCCTAGCGGGAAGTTGGTTCACAGATACGCAGTATTTT
15 | - | - | TRBJ1-2 | TRBV5-8 | CASNLPREKNYGYTF | TGTGCCAGCAACCTCCCAAGGGAGAAGAACTATGGCTACACCTTC
17 | - | TRBD2 | TRBJ2-5 | TRBV28 | CASSLLVAGAPGETQYF | TGTGCCAGCAGTTTGTTGGTAGCGGGGGCCCCGGGGGAGACCCAGTACTTC
15 | - | TRBD1 | TRBJ1-2 | TRBV7-9 | CASSASTGGNYGYTF | TGTGCCAGCAGCGCATCGACAGGGGGTAACTATGGCTACACCTTC
15 | - | - | TRBJ1-5 | TRBV5-8 | CASSPKGGAYQPQHF | TGTGCCAGCAGCCCTAAGGGGGGGGCATATCAGCCCCAGCATTTT
16 | - | TRBD1 | TRBJ2-5 | TRBV6-5 | CASSFFPLRGQETQYF | TGTGCCAGCAGTTTTTTTCCTCTCAGGGGGCAGGAGACCCAGTACTTC
16 | - | TRBD1 | TRBJ2-2 | TRBV9 | CASSVGDRGHTGELFF | TGTGCCAGCAGCGTAGGAGACAGGGGACACACCGGGGAGCTGTTTTTT
16 | - | TRBD1 | TRBJ1-2 | TRBV28 | CASSLRDRALIHGYTF | TGTGCCAGCAGTTTGAGGGACAGGGCCTTAATCCATGGCTACACCTTC
15 | - | TRBD2 | TRBJ2-7 | TRBV27 | CASSGGLAGAYEQYF | TGTGCCAGCAGTGGAGGACTAGCGGGCGCCTACGAGCAGTACTTC
16 | - | - | TRBJ2-2 | TRBV6-5 | CASSYSWNREDGELFF | TGTGCCAGCAGTTACTCGTGGAATAGGGAGGACGGGGAGCTGTTTTTT